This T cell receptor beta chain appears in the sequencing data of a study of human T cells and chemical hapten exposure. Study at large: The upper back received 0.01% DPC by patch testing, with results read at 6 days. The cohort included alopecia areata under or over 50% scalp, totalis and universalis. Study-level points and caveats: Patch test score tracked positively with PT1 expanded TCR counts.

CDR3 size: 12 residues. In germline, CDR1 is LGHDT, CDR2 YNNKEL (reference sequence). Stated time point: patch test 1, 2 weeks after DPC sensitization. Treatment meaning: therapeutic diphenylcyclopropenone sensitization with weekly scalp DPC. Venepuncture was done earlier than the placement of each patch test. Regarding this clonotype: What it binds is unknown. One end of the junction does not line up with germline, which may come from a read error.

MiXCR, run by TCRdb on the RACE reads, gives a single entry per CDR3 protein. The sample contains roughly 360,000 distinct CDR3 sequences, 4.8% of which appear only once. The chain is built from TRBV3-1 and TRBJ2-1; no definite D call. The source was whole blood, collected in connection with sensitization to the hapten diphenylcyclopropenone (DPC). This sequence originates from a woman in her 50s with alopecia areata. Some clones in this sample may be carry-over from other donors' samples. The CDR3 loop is CASSPPGYEQFF. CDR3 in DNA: TGTGCCAGCAGCCCCCCTGGGTATGAACAGTTCTTC.